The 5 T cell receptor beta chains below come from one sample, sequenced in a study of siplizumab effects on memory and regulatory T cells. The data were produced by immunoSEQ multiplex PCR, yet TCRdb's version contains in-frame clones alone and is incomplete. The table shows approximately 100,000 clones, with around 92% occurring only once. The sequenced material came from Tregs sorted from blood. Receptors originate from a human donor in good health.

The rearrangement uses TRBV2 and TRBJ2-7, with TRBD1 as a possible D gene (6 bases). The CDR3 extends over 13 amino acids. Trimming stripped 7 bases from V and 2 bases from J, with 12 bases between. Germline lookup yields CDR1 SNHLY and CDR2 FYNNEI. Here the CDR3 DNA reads TGTGCCAGCAAGGACAGAATAACCTACGAGCAGTACTTC. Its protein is CASKDRITYEQYF. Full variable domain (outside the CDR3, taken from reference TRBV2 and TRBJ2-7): EPEVTQTPSHQVTQMGQEVILRCVPISNHLYFYWYRQILGQKVEFLVSFYNNEISEKSEIFDDQFSVERPDGSNFTLKIRSTKLEDSAMYFCASKDRITYEQYFGPGTRLTVT.

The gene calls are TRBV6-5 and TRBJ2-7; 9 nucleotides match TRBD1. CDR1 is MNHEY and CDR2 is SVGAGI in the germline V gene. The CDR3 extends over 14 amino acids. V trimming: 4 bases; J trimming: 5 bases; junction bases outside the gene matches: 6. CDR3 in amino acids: CASSFGTGIHEQYF. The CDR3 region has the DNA TGTGCCAGCAGTTTCGGGACAGGGATCCACGAGCAGTACTTC.

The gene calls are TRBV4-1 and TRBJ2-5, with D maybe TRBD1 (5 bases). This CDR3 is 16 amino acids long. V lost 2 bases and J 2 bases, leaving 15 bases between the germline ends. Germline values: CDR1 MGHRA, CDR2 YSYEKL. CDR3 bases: TGCGCCAGCAGCCAACCAAGGGGCAGGGATCAAGAGACCCAGTACTTC. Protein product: CASSQPRGRDQETQYF.

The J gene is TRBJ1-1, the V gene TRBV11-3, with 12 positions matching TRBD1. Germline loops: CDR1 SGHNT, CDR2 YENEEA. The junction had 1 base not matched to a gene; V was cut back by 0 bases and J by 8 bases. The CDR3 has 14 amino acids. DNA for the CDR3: TGTGCCAGCAGCTTAGATGGGACAGGGGGCGAAGCTTTCTTT. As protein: CASSLDGTGGEAFF. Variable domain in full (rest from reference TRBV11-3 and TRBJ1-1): EAGVVQSPRYKIIEKKQPVAFWCNPISGHNTLYWYLQNLGQGPELLIRYENEEAVDDSQLPKDRFSAERLKGVDSTLKIQPAELGDSAVYLCASSLDGTGGEAFFGQGTRLTVV.

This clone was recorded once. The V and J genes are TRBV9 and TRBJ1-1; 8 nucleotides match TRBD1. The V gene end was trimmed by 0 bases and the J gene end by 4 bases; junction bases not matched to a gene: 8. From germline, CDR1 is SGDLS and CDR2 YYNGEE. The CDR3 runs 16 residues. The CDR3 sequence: CASSVARPGGGTEAFF. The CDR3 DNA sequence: TGTGCCAGCAGCGTAGCCCGCCCAGGGGGCGGCACTGAAGCTTTCTTT.